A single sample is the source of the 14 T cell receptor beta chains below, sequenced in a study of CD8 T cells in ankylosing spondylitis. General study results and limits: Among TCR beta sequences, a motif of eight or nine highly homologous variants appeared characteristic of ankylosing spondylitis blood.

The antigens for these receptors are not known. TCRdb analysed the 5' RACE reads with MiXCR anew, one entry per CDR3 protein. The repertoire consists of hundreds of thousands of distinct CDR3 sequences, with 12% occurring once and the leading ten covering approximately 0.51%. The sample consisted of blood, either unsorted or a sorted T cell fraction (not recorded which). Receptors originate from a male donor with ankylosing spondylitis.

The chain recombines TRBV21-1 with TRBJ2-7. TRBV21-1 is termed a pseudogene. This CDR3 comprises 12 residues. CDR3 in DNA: TGTGCCAGCAGGAAGCACCCCTACGAGCAGTACTTC. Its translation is CASRKHPYEQYF.

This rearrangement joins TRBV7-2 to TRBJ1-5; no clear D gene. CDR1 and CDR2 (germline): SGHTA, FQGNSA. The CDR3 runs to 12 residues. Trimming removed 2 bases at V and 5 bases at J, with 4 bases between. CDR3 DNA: TGTGCCAGCAGCTTAATGGATCAGCCCCAGCATTTT. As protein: CASSLMDQPQHF.

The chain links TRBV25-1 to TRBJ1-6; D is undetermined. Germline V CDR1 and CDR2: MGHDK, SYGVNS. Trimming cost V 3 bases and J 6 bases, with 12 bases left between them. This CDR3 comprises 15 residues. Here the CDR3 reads CASSDSGRFNSPLHF. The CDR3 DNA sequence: TGTGCCAGCAGTGACTCCGGACGGTTTAATTCACCCCTCCACTTT.

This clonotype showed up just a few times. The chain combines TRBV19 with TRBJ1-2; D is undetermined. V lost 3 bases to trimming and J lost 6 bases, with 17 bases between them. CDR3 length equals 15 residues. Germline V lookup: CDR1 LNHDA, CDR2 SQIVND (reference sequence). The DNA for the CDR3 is TGTGCCAGTAGTATCGGATTTACCCAGAAGGATGGCTACACCTTC. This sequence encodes CASSIGFTQKDGYTF.

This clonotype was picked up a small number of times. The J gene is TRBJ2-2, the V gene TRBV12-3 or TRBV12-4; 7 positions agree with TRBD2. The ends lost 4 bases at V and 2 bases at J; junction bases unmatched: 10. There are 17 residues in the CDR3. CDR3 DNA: TGTGCCAGCAGTTCTCCGCTTGGGAGGGGCAACACCGGGGAGCTGTTTTTT. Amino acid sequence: CASSSPLGRGNTGELFF.

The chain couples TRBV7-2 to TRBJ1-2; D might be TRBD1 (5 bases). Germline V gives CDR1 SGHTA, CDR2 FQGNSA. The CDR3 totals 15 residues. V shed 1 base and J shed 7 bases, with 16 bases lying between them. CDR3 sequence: CASSLEGPNIRGYTF. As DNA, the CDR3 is TGTGCCAGCAGCTTAGAGGGACCGAATATACGTGGCTACACCTTC.

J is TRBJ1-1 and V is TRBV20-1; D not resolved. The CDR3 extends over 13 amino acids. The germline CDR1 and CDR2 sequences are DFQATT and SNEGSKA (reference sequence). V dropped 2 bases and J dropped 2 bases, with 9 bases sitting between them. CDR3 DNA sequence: TGCAGTGCTAGAATCGCCGCCAACACTGAAGCTTTCTTT. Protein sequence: CSARIAANTEAFF.

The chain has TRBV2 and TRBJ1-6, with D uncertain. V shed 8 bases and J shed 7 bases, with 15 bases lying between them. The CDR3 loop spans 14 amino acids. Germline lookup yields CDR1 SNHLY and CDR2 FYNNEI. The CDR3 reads CASRDIPPNSPLHF. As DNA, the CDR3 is TGTGCCAGCCGAGACATCCCACCGAATTCACCCCTCCACTTT. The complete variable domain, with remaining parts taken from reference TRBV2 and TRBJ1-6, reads EPEVTQTPSHQVTQMGQEVILRCVPISNHLYFYWYRQILGQKVEFLVSFYNNEISEKSEIFDDQFSVERPDGSNFTLKIRSTKLEDSAMYFCASRDIPPNSPLHFGNGTRLTVT.

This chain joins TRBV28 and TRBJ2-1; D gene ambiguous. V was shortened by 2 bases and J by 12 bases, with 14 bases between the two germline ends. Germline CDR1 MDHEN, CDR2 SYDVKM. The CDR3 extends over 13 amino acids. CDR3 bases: TGTGCCAGCAGTTTAGGTTCCTTGCTCGGGCAGTTCTTC. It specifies CASSLGSLLGQFF.

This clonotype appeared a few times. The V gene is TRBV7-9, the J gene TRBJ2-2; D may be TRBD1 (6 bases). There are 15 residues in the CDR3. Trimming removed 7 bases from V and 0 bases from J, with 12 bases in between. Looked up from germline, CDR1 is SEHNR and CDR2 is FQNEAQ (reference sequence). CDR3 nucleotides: TGTGCCAGCAAAACCGGGACACCGAACACCGGGGAGCTGTTTTTT. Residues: CASKTGTPNTGELFF.

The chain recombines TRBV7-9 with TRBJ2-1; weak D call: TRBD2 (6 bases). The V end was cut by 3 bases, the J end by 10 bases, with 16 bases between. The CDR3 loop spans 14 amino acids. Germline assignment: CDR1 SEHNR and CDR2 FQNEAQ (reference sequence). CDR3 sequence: CASSFLAESKEQFF. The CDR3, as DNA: TGTGCCAGCAGCTTTTTAGCGGAGTCCAAAGAGCAGTTCTTC.

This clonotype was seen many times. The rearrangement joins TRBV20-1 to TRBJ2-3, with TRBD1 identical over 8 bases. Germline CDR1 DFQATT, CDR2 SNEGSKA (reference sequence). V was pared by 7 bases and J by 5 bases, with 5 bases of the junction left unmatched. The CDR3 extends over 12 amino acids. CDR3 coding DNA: TGCAGTGGGGAGGACAGGGTAGATACGCAGTATTTT. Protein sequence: CSGEDRVDTQYF.

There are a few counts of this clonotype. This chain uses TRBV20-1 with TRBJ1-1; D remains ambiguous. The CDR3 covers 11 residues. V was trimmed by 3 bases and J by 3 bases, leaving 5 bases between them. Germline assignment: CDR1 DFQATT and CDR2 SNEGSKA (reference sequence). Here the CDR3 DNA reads TGCAGTGCTAGGATGGACACTGAAGCTTTCTTT. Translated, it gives CSARMDTEAFF.

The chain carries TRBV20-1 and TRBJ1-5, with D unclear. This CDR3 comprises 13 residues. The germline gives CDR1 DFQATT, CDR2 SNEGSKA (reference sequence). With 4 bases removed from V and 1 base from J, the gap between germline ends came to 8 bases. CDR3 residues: CSAMAGSNQPQHF. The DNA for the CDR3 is TGCAGTGCTATGGCCGGGAGCAATCAGCCCCAGCATTTT.